This T cell receptor beta chain is from a study of blood T cell repertoires in COVID-19. Study context: COVID-19 samples, acute and convalescent, were from the United States, Italy and Spain.

This clone was counted a single time. Germline trimming cut 0 bases from V and 5 bases from J; bases unmatched to any gene: 1. The CDR3 is 14 residues long. Germline V gene data show CDR1 as SGHRS and CDR2 as YFSETQ. Clones were read by immunoSEQ multiplex PCR, and TCRdb kept only the in-frame ones, dropping some. This table holds 160,000 or so clones, around 90% found once. The clonotype was recovered from a man aged 60-69 years with acute or convalescent COVID-19. This chain joins TRBV5-1 and TRBJ1-2, with TRBD1 identical over 10 bases. Source material: peripheral blood. As DNA, the CDR3 is TGCGCCAGCAGCTTGGCGGACAGGGGGTATGGCTACACCTTC. Its protein product is CASSLADRGYGYTF.